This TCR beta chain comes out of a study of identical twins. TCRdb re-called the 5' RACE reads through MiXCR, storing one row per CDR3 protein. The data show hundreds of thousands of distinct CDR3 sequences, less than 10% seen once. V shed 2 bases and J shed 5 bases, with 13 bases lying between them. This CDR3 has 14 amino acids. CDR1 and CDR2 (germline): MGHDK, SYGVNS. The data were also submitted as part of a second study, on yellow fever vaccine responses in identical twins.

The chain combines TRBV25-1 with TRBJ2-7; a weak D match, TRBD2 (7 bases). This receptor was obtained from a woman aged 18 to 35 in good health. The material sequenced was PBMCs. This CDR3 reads CASSEGGEGDEQYF. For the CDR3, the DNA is TGTGCCAGCAGTGAAGGGGGGGAGGGGGACGAGCAGTACTTC.